What follows are 30 T cell receptor beta chains derived from one specimen sequenced in a study of identical twins. TCRdb re-derived calls from the 5' RACE reads in MiXCR, one entry per CDR3 protein. The sample lists about 530,000 distinct CDR3 sequences; about 20% were seen once. The same sample was also used in a study of yellow fever vaccine responses in identical twins.

The sequencing sample was made of CD4+ T cells sorted from blood. The receptors derive from a woman younger than 35 in good health.

DNA of the CDR3: TGTGCCAGCAGCCACCCCTCGGGGGGGGCCACCGGGGAGCTGTTTTTT. It encodes CASSHPSGGATGELFF. The chain employs TRBV4-2 and TRBJ2-2; 8 bases fit TRBD2. The germline V gene encodes CDR1 LGHNA and CDR2 YNFKEQ. Unmatched junction bases numbered 7, after V lost 3 bases and J lost 4 bases. The CDR3 runs to 16 residues.

V gene TRBV5-1 combines with J gene TRBJ2-1; 11 bases agree with TRBD2. Germline V gives CDR1 SGHRS, CDR2 YFSETQ. V shed 0 bases and J 7 bases; nucleotides not matched to a gene: 3. This CDR3 is 15 amino acids long. DNA for the CDR3: TGCGCCAGCAGCTTGGTAGCGGGGGGGCAGAATGAGCAGTTCTTC. The encoded protein is CASSLVAGGQNEQFF.

Only a few counts were recorded for this clonotype. V usage is TRBV5-1 and J usage is TRBJ1-4; D not certain. V was trimmed by 1 base and J by 5 bases, leaving 12 bases between them. This CDR3 spans 15 amino acids. Per the germline V gene, CDR1 is SGHRS and CDR2 is YFSETQ. The DNA for the CDR3 is TGCGCCAGCAGCTTGCGACTCGGGGAGAATGAAAAACTGTTTTTT. Translating gives CASSLRLGENEKLFF.

The J gene is TRBJ2-7, the V gene TRBV6-5; D is ambiguous. Trimming left V 4 bases short and J 0 bases short, with 10 bases between. The CDR3 has 14 amino acids. Germline V gene lookup returns CDR1 MNHEY and CDR2 SVGAGI. The CDR3 region is CASSSLLGSYEQYF. The CDR3 coding sequence is TGTGCCAGCAGTTCACTCCTAGGCTCCTACGAGCAGTACTTC.

The chain uses TRBV7-9 and TRBJ2-5, with D unresolved. The CDR3 runs 12 residues. The V gene lost 5 bases and the J gene lost 5 bases, with 9 bases spanning the gap. The germline V gene encodes CDR1 SEHNR and CDR2 FQNEAQ (reference sequence). The CDR3: CASSRALETQYF. CDR3 in DNA: TGTGCCAGCAGCCGCGCCCTGGAGACCCAGTACTTC. Full variable domain (outside the CDR3, taken from reference TRBV7-9 and TRBJ2-5): DTGVSQNPRHKITKRGQNVTFRCDPISEHNRLYWYRQTLGQGPEFLTYFQNEAQLEKSRLLSDRFSAERPKGSFSTLEIQRTEQGDSAMYLCASSRALETQYFGPGTRLLVL.

In DNA, the CDR3 is TGTGCCAGCAAAGGGGAGGCGACGGATGGCTACACCTTC. Amino acid sequence: CASKGEATDGYTF. V is TRBV2 and J is TRBJ1-2; perhaps TRBD1 as D (5 bases). This CDR3 has 13 residues. Germline CDR1 and CDR2: SNHLY and FYNNEI. Deletions cut 7 bases from V and 6 bases from J, with 15 bases between.

This clonotype has a handful of counts. This chain joins TRBV20-1 and TRBJ2-3; D could derive from TRBD1 or TRBD2 (5 bases each). Germline CDR1 DFQATT, CDR2 SNEGSKA (reference sequence). The CDR3 contains 14 residues. V lost 6 bases and J lost 3, with 16 bases in between. The CDR3 loop reads CSARQGPSTDTQYF. The CDR3 nucleotides are TGCAGTGCCCGGCAGGGACCGAGTACAGATACGCAGTATTTT.

The CDR3 reads CASTAGRFHEQYV. As DNA, the CDR3 is TGTGCCAGCACCGCCGGCCGGTTTCACGAGCAGTACGTC. V and J are TRBV2 and TRBJ2-7; D unresolved. V shed 7 bases and J shed 5 bases, with 15 bases lying between them. Looked up from germline, CDR1 is SNHLY and CDR2 is FYNNEI. The CDR3 has 13 residues.

This clonotype was counted only a few times. The chain joins TRBV7-6 to TRBJ1-1, with 10 bases fitting TRBD1. V lost 4 bases and J lost 5; bases outside the gene matches: 4. CDR1 and CDR2 (germline): SGHVS, FNYEAQ. The CDR3 sequence is 14 residues long. The CDR3 loop reads CASSSDRGRTEAFF. The CDR3 DNA reads TGTGCCAGCAGCTCTGACAGGGGGCGTACTGAAGCTTTCTTT.

The genes are TRBV2 and TRBJ2-1; 9 positions agree with TRBD2. The CDR3 is 14 residues long. With V trimmed by 5 bases and J by 9 bases, 8 bases remained unmatched. Per the germline V gene, CDR1 is SNHLY and CDR2 is FYNNEI. CDR3 protein: CASSLLAGVIEQFF. The CDR3 coding sequence is TGTGCCAGCAGTTTATTAGCGGGAGTAATTGAGCAGTTCTTC.

This clonotype was counted between two and nine times. V usage is TRBV20-1 and J usage is TRBJ2-7, with D tentatively TRBD2 (7 bases). Germline assignment: CDR1 DFQATT and CDR2 SNEGSKA (reference sequence). The CDR3 consists of 13 residues. V lost 1 base to trimming and J lost 2 bases, with 9 bases between them. CDR3 DNA sequence: TGCAGTGCTAGAGCCGGGGGGCCCTACGAGCAGTACGTC. As protein: CSARAGGPYEQYV.

This clonotype was counted between two and nine times. The rearrangement links TRBV3-1 to TRBJ2-3, with a tentative D call TRBD2 (6 bases). V was cut by 4 bases and J by 0 bases, with 11 bases left in between. The germline CDR1 and CDR2 sequences are LGHDT and YNNKEL (reference sequence). This CDR3 spans 15 amino acids. In nucleotides, the CDR3 is TGTGCCAGCAGCCCCGGGACTTCTAGCACAGATACGCAGTATTTT. This codes for CASSPGTSSTDTQYF.

This chain links TRBV9 with TRBJ2-3; possible D gene TRBD2, 6 bases. The V end lost 3 bases, the J end lost 0 bases, and 23 bases lay between the germline ends. The CDR3 covers 19 residues. The germline V gene encodes CDR1 SGDLS and CDR2 YYNGEE. The DNA of the CDR3 is TGTGCCAGCAGCGGGAGCGACCAGGGTCTAGCGTCTAGCACAGATACGCAGTATTTT. This gives the protein CASSGSDQGLASSTDTQYF.

The gene calls are TRBV6-1 and TRBJ2-1, with 7 bases identical to TRBD2. The trim removed 7 bases at V and 0 bases at J, leaving 12 bases unmatched. The CDR3 is 17 residues long. Germline V lookup: CDR1 MNHNS, CDR2 SASEGT. CDR3 residues: CASTRQASGGSYNEQFF. CDR3 in DNA: TGTGCCAGCACCCGTCAGGCTAGCGGAGGCTCCTACAATGAGCAGTTCTTC.

The chain links TRBV20-1 to TRBJ2-2; 10 bases align to TRBD2. Germline lookup yields CDR1 DFQATT and CDR2 SNEGSKA (reference sequence). The CDR3 contains 15 residues. With 5 bases clipped from V and 8 bases from J, the junction kept 11 bases outside the gene matches. CDR3 protein: CSAWTSGTAGGELFF. The CDR3 region has the DNA TGCAGTGCTTGGACTAGCGGCACAGCTGGTGGGGAGCTGTTTTTT.

V is TRBV20-1 and J is TRBJ2-7, with D hard to call. The germline CDR1 and CDR2 sequences are DFQATT and SNEGSKA (reference sequence). This CDR3 is built from 14 residues. Trimming left V 3 bases short and J 0 bases short, with 12 bases between. CDR3 protein: CSARFTGNSYEQYF. The CDR3 DNA reads as TGCAGTGCTAGGTTCACCGGAAACTCCTACGAGCAGTACTTC.

This clonotype was seen a few times. V gene TRBV5-1 combines with J gene TRBJ2-7; 9 bases match TRBD1. V lost 4 bases and J lost 4; bases outside the gene matches: 3. CDR3 size: 13 residues. The germline CDR1 and CDR2 sequences are SGHRS and YFSETQ. The CDR3 spells CASSQGTGYEQYF. The CDR3 DNA reads TGCGCCAGCAGCCAGGGGACAGGGTACGAGCAGTACTTC.

The rearrangement links TRBV2 to TRBJ2-3, with 8 bases fitting TRBD2. The V gene's germline CDR1 is SNHLY and CDR2 FYNNEI. This CDR3 is 15 amino acids long. V was pared by 6 bases and J by 1 base, with 6 bases of the junction left unmatched. The CDR3 DNA follows: TGTGCCAGCAGGGAGTTGGGACTAGGCACAGATACGCAGTATTTT. It is translated as CASRELGLGTDTQYF.

As DNA, the CDR3 is TGTGCCAGCAGCCTTAGCGGGGGCAGCTCCTACGAGCAGTACGTC. Amino acids: CASSLSGGSSYEQYV. The chain recombines TRBV5-6 with TRBJ2-7; TRBD2 matches 9 bases. Germline loops: CDR1 SGHDT, CDR2 YYEEEE. This CDR3 region has 15 residues. J was trimmed by 0 bases and V by 4 bases; bases with no gene match: 5.

The V and J genes are TRBV14 and TRBJ2-3, with a weak D call TRBD2 (6 bases). Between the trimmed V and J ends, which lost 3 bases and 6 bases, there was a span of 13 bases. From germline, CDR1 is SGHDN and CDR2 FVKESK. The CDR3 covers 14 residues. The CDR3 DNA sequence: TGTGCCAGCAGCCACTGGGGACTTCCTGATACGCAGTATTTT. It translates to CASSHWGLPDTQYF.

The chain links TRBV19 to TRBJ2-1; the match to TRBD1 covers 9 bases. Germline loops: CDR1 LNHDA, CDR2 SQIVND (reference sequence). The CDR3 has 16 amino acids. Trimming took 5 bases from V and 8 from J; bases not matched to a gene: 13. The CDR3 loop reads CASSLRPGQGFDEQFF. The DNA of the CDR3 is TGTGCCAGTAGTCTCAGACCGGGACAGGGTTTCGATGAGCAGTTCTTC.

This clonotype was counted only a few times. V is TRBV6-5 and J is TRBJ2-1, with D perhaps TRBD1 or TRBD2 (5 bases each). This CDR3 contains 16 residues. Trimming took off 4 bases at V and 0 bases at J, with 13 bases between the two ends. Looked up from germline, CDR1 is MNHEY and CDR2 is SVGAGI. The chain's CDR3 is CASSSLRGSSYNEQFF. Written as DNA, the CDR3 is TGTGCCAGCAGTTCCCTCCGGGGCAGCTCCTACAATGAGCAGTTCTTC.

The chain joins TRBV20-1 to TRBJ2-1; possibly TRBD2 for D (5 bases). Trimming left V 3 bases short and J 3 bases short, with 9 bases between. There are 13 residues in the CDR3. Germline V CDR1 and CDR2: DFQATT, SNEGSKA (reference sequence). CDR3 sequence (DNA): TGCAGTGCTAGCCCGGGATTCTACAATGAGCAGTTCTTC. This codes for CSASPGFYNEQFF.

This clonotype has just a few counts. The rearrangement uses TRBV15 and TRBJ2-1; tentative D call: TRBD1 (6 bases). Germline V CDR1 and CDR2: LNHNV, YYDKDF (reference sequence). With 3 bases removed from V and 9 bases from J, the gap between germline ends came to 21 bases. The CDR3 is made up of 16 amino acids. In DNA, the CDR3 is TGTGCCACCAGCAGTCCCACCCCTAGGGGGTTGGGTGAGCAGTTCTTC. It yields the protein CATSSPTPRGLGEQFF.

This sequence joins TRBV5-8 and TRBJ2-5; D remains unclear. Germline CDR1 is SGHTS and CDR2 is YDEGEE. Trimming removed 0 bases from V and 0 bases from J, with 12 bases in between. The CDR3 consists of 16 residues. The CDR3 spells CASSLEGRGYQETQYF. The DNA for the CDR3 is TGTGCCAGCAGCTTGGAGGGTCGTGGGTACCAAGAGACCCAGTACTTC.

The rearrangement uses TRBV20-1 and TRBJ1-4; maybe TRBD1 (6 bases). Trimming shortened V by 3 bases and J by 8 bases, and 19 bases separated the two germline ends. Germline lookup yields CDR1 DFQATT and CDR2 SNEGSKA (reference sequence). This CDR3 is 15 amino acids long. Written as DNA, the CDR3 is TGCAGTGCTAGGGACAGAGGGCGCCCAGGGGAAAAACTGTTTTTT. Protein sequence: CSARDRGRPGEKLFF.

This clonotype was seen a single time. The chain links TRBV12-3 or TRBV12-4 to TRBJ2-7, with TRBD2 identical over 9 bases. This CDR3 has 15 amino acids. J gave up 5 bases and V 3 bases, and 8 bases lay outside the gene matches. The CDR3 DNA reads as TGTGCCAGCAGTTTGAACGGGCTAGCGGGAAACGAGCAGTACTTC. Amino acids: CASSLNGLAGNEQYF.

This clonotype was observed a few times. The chain recombines TRBV5-1 with TRBJ1-2; maybe TRBD1 (5 bases). The germline gives CDR1 SGHRS, CDR2 YFSETQ. The V end lost 0 bases, the J end lost 4 bases, and 7 bases lay between the germline ends. CDR3 size: 13 residues. For the CDR3, the DNA is TGCGCCAGCAGCTTGGGGACATCCTATGGCTACACCTTC. Amino acids: CASSLGTSYGYTF.

The J gene is TRBJ2-5, the V gene TRBV12-3 or TRBV12-4; 14 bases match TRBD2. The trim removed 7 bases at V and 0 bases at J, leaving 4 bases unmatched. The CDR3 runs to 16 residues. The CDR3 loop is CASTSGLAGDQETQYF. In DNA form, the CDR3 reads TGTGCCAGCACTTCGGGACTAGCGGGGGACCAAGAGACCCAGTACTTC.

This clonotype was detected a few times. The chain links TRBV4-1 to TRBJ2-5; D is perhaps TRBD2 (5 bases). V lost 1 base and J 7 bases, leaving 10 bases between the germline ends. Germline V lookup: CDR1 MGHRA, CDR2 YSYEKL. The CDR3 is made up of 13 amino acids. CDR3 nucleotides: TGCGCCAGCAGCCAAGTATATGCGGGGACCCAGTACTTC. Its protein product is CASSQVYAGTQYF.